Listed here is a single T cell receptor beta chain. This clonotype was picked up one time. Its antigen target is currently unknown. Base qualities are not provided; no much larger clone lies one nucleotide away. A single read is weak support. High-throughput TCR beta sequencing profiled peripheral blood CD8+ and CD4+ T cells from healthy donors, Susac syndrome patients and multiple sclerosis patients. Healthy donors were age- and sex-matched controls. CD8+ TEMRA cells were enriched by FACS, while bulk CD8+ and CD4+ T cells were purified by magnetic negative isolation. Blood was collected in EDTA tubes and processed within 24 hours, with PBMCs isolated through density gradient centrifugation. PBMCs intended for TCR sequencing were cryopreserved in liquid nitrogen and thawed later in a water bath at 37 degrees C. The sorted or isolated CD4+, CD8+ and CD8+ TEMRA cells reached a purity of at least 90%.

These data originate in a study of CD8 T cells in Susac syndrome (dated by TCRdb to between 2018 and 2021). Some background on the complete study: Whether CD8+ T cell activation and differentiation in Susac syndrome was antigen driven was tested using repertoire sequencing.

V is clipped by 6 bases and J by 6 bases, and the sequence between their germline boundaries is 12 bases long. The CDR3 runs 12 residues from the cysteine to the phenylalanine. Solely the CDR3 DNA is kept, with 36 bases framed from the first base. CDR1 is given as SGHTA and CDR2 as FQGTGA, both from the germline V gene. Overall results and qualifications from the work: The TCR sequencing and HLA analysis was acknowledged to have included a relatively small number of individuals.

RNA was extracted using the RNeasy kit, and roughly 0.5 to 1 microgram was reverse transcribed with random hexamers. TCR beta CDR3 regions were amplified with the immunoSEQ multiplex PCR assay covering 54 Vbeta and 13 Jbeta segments. Bias from PCR amplification was corrected by using a synthetic template baseline for primer optimization and for computational correction. For the original study's pipeline: Reads were annotated to V, D and J genes per IMGT and analyzed with immunoSEQ Analyzer, keeping only productive sequences. Clonality was calculated as one minus the Shannon entropy normalized by log2 of the number of productive unique sequences. For each patient and control, public and private clones were evaluated among the 100 most prevalent clones. Susac-specific clones were defined as absent from healthy and MS cohorts, around 1,000 published viral clones and other ImmuneACCESS disease sequences. TCRdb reran the public reads through fastp at Q25 and MiXCR, keeping productive beta chains. CDR3 protein duplicates are merged, each entry listing the most common genes and DNA. The V and J calls were not made by the authors but by TCRdb's processing. The sample records around 160,000 distinct CDR3 sequences, 90% to 95% of which are singletons. The ten largest clones take up more than 0.11% of the sample.

The sequence joins TRBV7-3 to TRBJ2-7, with TRBD2 perhaps the D gene, on 6 matching bases. The sequencing input was CD4+ T cells from PBMCs. The receptor comes from a human donor in good health. The CDR3 loop reads CASSPQEGEQYF. The sequence in DNA is TGTGCCAGCAGTCCCCAGGAGGGCGAGCAGTACTTC.